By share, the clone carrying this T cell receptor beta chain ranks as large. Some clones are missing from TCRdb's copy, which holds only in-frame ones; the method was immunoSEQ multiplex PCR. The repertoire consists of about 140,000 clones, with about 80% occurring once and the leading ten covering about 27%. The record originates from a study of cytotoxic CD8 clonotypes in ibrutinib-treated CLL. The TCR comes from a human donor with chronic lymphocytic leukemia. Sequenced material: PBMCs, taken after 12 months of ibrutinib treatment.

The CDR3 DNA is TGTGCCAGCATCCTCTATCAGGGAGTCGGCACTGAAGCTTTCTTT. Encoded protein: CASILYQGVGTEAFF. The chain has TRBV28 and TRBJ1-1, with D possibly being TRBD1 (5 bases). Deletions cut 7 bases from V and 4 bases from J, with 19 bases between. The CDR3 is made up of 15 amino acids. Germline V gives CDR1 MDHEN, CDR2 SYDVKM.